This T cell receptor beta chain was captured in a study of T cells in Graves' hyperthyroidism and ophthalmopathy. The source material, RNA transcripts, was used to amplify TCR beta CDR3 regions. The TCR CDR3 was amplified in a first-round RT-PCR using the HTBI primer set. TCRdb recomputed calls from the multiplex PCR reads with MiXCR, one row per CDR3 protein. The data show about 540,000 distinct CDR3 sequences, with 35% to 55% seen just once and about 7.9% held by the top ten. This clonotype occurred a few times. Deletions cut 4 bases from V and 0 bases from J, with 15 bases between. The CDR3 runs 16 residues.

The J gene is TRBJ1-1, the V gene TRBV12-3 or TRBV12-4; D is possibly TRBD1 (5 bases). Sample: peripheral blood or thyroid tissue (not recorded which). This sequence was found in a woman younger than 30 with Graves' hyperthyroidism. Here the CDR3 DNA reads TGTGCCAGCAGTTCACGGGCCACAGGCATGAACACTGAAGCTTTCTTT. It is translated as CASSSRATGMNTEAFF.